This T cell receptor (beta chain) was identified during a study of regulatory T cells in long-lasting Graves disease. Concerning this clonotype itself: The antigen is unknown.

Time point given: newly diagnosed GD, antithyroid drugs for less than 3 months. Extracted RNA from PBMCs served as the source of the TCR library. Study results and limitations: There was favoring of TRBV28, TRBJ1-2 and TRBJ2-5 in persistent disease.

Sequencing libraries for TCR beta were prepared with iRepertoire HTBI primers and Arm-PCR of CDR3 regions. TCRdb re-called the multiplex PCR reads with MiXCR, one entry per CDR3 protein. Among approximately 390,000 distinct CDR3 sequences listed, about 17% were seen once. Germline CDR1 reads PRHDT; CDR2 reads FYEKMQ (reference sequence). This CDR3 has 13 residues. V was pared by 5 bases and J by 6 bases, with 10 bases between. The same data also contributed to another study, on T cells in Graves' hyperthyroidism and ophthalmopathy. As reported in that work: The HTBI primer set was used in a first-round RT-PCR of the TCR CDR3.

V gene TRBV13 combines with J gene TRBJ1-4; D is uncertain. The clonotype originates from a woman aged 18 to 35 with Graves disease. The sequences come from peripheral blood mononuclear cells (PBMCs), collected at new diagnosis, from a patient treated with antithyroid drugs. CDR3 DNA sequence: TGTGCCAGCAGCCCCTGGCGGGATGAAAAACTGTTTTTT. The encoded protein is CASSPWRDEKLFF.